These 10 T cell receptor beta chains came from one sample sequenced in a study of T cell repertoires in cytomegalovirus infection. TCRdb processed the reads anew with MiXCR; each CDR3 protein has one entry. Among hundreds of thousands of distinct CDR3 sequences listed, roughly 15% were seen once. The sample was PBMCs. All receptors derive from a human donor in good health (CMV status not recorded). Some clones in this sample may be carry-over from other donors' samples.

This clonotype was observed a handful of times. This chain uses TRBV2 with TRBJ2-1; D is possibly TRBD1 or TRBD2 (5 bases each). CDR1 and CDR2 from the germline V gene are SNHLY and FYNNEI. The V end was cut by 1 base, the J end by 0 bases, with 10 bases between. This CDR3 has 16 residues. CDR3 sequence reads: CASSEVWGSSYNEQFF. Here the CDR3 DNA reads TGTGCCAGCAGTGAAGTGTGGGGGAGCTCCTACAATGAGCAGTTCTTC.

There are many counts of this clonotype. The chain employs TRBV7-2 and TRBJ2-1; D remains unclear. V was cut by 0 bases and J by 9 bases, with 12 bases left in between. CDR1 and CDR2 (germline): SGHTA, FQGNSA. The CDR3 has 14 amino acids. The CDR3 DNA reads as TGTGCCAGCAGCTTAGCCAGTCCCCCCGGTGAGCAGTTCTTC. Residues: CASSLASPPGEQFF.

The CDR3 loop reads CASSLKPPFSGYTF. DNA of the CDR3: TGCGCCAGCAGCTTGAAACCACCCTTTAGCGGCTACACCTTC. V usage is TRBV5-1 and J usage is TRBJ1-2, with no clear D. This CDR3 spans 14 amino acids. V lost 1 base and J lost 8, with 15 bases in between. Germline V CDR1 and CDR2: SGHRS, YFSETQ.

The CDR3 DNA reads TGTGCCAGCAGCCTTACTCAAACAAACACCATATATTTT. Its translation: CASSLTQTNTIYF. This sequence joins TRBV13 and TRBJ1-3; no firm D call. Germline CDR1 PRHDT, CDR2 FYEKMQ (reference sequence). The ends were cut back, 5 bases at V and 6 bases at J, with 11 bases in the middle. This CDR3 has 13 residues.

Ten or more counts support this clonotype. The chain combines TRBV4-3 with TRBJ1-5; D is undetermined. The CDR3 extends over 15 amino acids. V was clipped by 0 bases and J by 5 bases, with 11 bases between them. CDR1 and CDR2 (germline): LGHNA, YSLEER. In nucleotides, the CDR3 is TGCGCCAGCAGCCAAGATACAGTAGGGTATCAGCCCCAGCATTTT. It specifies CASSQDTVGYQPQHF.

This clonotype was seen more than once but under ten times. V and J are TRBV4-3 and TRBJ2-1, with 13 nucleotides matching TRBD2. The germline V gene encodes CDR1 LGHNA and CDR2 YSLEER. This CDR3 has 18 amino acids. The ends lost 0 bases at V and 6 bases at J; junction bases unmatched: 8. As DNA, the CDR3 is TGCGCCAGCAGCCAAGAATTACTAGCGGGGGGGCTTGGCAATGAGCAGTTCTTC. Translated, it gives CASSQELLAGGLGNEQFF.

This clonotype was detected a few times. The rearrangement joins TRBV2 to TRBJ2-2; D not resolved. Germline-derived CDR1 and CDR2 are SNHLY and FYNNEI. CDR3 length: 13 residues. Trimming removed 4 bases from V and 2 bases from J, with 5 bases in between. This CDR3 reads CASSGENTGELFF. The CDR3 DNA follows: TGTGCCAGCAGTGGGGAAAACACCGGGGAGCTGTTTTTT.

This clonotype was seen ten or more times. The rearrangement joins TRBV12-3 or TRBV12-4 to TRBJ2-5; D call uncertain. V dropped 1 base and J dropped 3 bases, with 9 bases sitting between them. The CDR3 covers 14 residues. The CDR3 protein is CASSLGTAKETQYF. The CDR3 region has the DNA TGTGCCAGCAGTTTAGGAACGGCAAAAGAGACCCAGTACTTC.

This rearrangement joins TRBV4-1 to TRBJ2-7; the D gene is possibly TRBD1 (6 bases). This CDR3 is 17 amino acids long. The germline gives CDR1 MGHRA, CDR2 YSYEKL. Trimming took 0 bases from V and 0 from J, leaving 15 bases between them. The CDR3 DNA sequence: TGCGCCAGCAGCCAAGAAGTAGCAGGGGTCGGCTCCTACGAGCAGTACTTC. Protein product: CASSQEVAGVGSYEQYF.

Ten or more counts support this clonotype. The V and J genes are TRBV7-8 and TRBJ2-1; 11 bases agree with TRBD2. The germline gives CDR1 SGHVS, CDR2 FQNEAQ. The J segment lost 8 bases and the V segment lost 4 bases, leaving 10 bases of the junction unmatched. The CDR3 covers 16 residues. The CDR3 DNA reads as TGTGCCAGCAGCTCCGATAGCGGGGGGGCTCGATATGAGCAGTTCTTC. It yields the protein CASSSDSGGARYEQFF. The whole variable domain, filled in from reference TRBV7-8 and TRBJ2-1, reads GAGVSQSPRYKVAKRGQDVALRCDPISGHVSLFWYQQALGQGPEFLTYFQNEAQLDKSGLPSDRFFAERPEGSVSTLKIQRTQQEDSAVYLCASSSDSGGARYEQFFGPGTRLTVL.